This T cell receptor (beta chain) derives from a study of response to subunit inactivated influenza vaccine. TCRdb passed the RT-PCR reads through MiXCR, listing each CDR3 protein once. In the table there are hundreds of thousands of distinct CDR3 sequences, approximately 14% of which are singletons. Trimming took 1 base from V and 3 from J, leaving 16 bases between them. CDR1 and CDR2 from the germline V gene are MDHEN and SYDVKM. The CDR3 has 16 residues. As regards this clonotype: Its antigen is undetermined.

Whole-study results and caveats: With each seasonal influenza vaccination, the authors suggested, few new T cells are recruited.

Sequencing was performed on PBMCs from blood, taken less than 15 days before vaccination. The chain combines TRBV28 with TRBJ2-7, with TRBD2 as a possible D gene (5 bases). This sequence originates from a man aged 50 or older who received an inactivated influenza vaccine. This chain's CDR3 is CASSLSIVGSVYEQYF. The CDR3 bases are TGTGCCAGCAGTTTATCTATTGTGGGGAGTGTCTACGAGCAGTACTTC.